Listed below are T cell receptor beta chains from one sample, sequenced in a study of T-cell memory formation after mild COVID-19. TCRdb itself ran the 5' RACE reads through MiXCR, one entry per CDR3 protein. The sample shows roughly 300,000 distinct CDR3 sequences, about a sixth of them seen only once. Sequences were obtained from PBMCs or a T cell subset sorted from them (not recorded which). The origin of the receptors is a man aged 18-30 years who had mild COVID-19 (a few samples of this study predate the infection). Cell type and time point are not known. Each CDR3 is given with its conserved first and last residue. A D gene is named only where the DNA matches it firmly. Where a row states a size, it is once, few, many or the class of an expanded clone; other rows omit it.

>TRBJ1-2|TRBD1|TRBV6-5|few
TGTGCCAGCAGTTACACGGGACAGTATGGCTACACCTTC
CASSYTGQYGYTF
>TRBJ2-1|.|TRBV29-1|.
TGCAGCGTTGACCCCCAGGCCCCATGGGGTGAGCAGTTCTTC
CSVDPQAPWGEQFF
>TRBJ1-4|TRBD1|TRBV7-2|many
TGTGCCAGCAGCCAGAGGACAGGGAGGAATGAAAAACTGTTTTTT
CASSQRTGRNEKLFF
>TRBJ1-2|.|TRBV25-1|.
TGTGCCAGCAGCGCCTCCCTTGGGGCCTATGGCTACACCTTC
CASSASLGAYGYTF
>TRBJ2-4|TRBD2|TRBV27|few
TGTGCCAGCAGACTAGCGGGGGGTAAAAACATTCAGTACTTC
CASRLAGGKNIQYF
>TRBJ1-2|.|TRBV4-3|.
TGCGCCAGCAGCCACGGACCCAGGGTTTCAGGAGGCTACACCTTC
CASSHGPRVSGGYTF
>TRBJ2-3|TRBD2|TRBV4-2|.
TGTGCCAGCAGCCAAGCCGGCCGTAGCGGGGCAGCAAGCACAGATACGCAGTATTTT
CASSQAGRSGAASTDTQYF
>TRBJ2-3|TRBD2|TRBV7-7|many
TGTGCTAGCAGCTTAGGGAGCGGGGGAAGCACAGATACGCAGTATTTT
CASSLGSGGSTDTQYF
>TRBJ2-1|.|TRBV7-2|.
TGTGCCAGCAGCTTAGTGACTGCCTGGGTAAATGAGCAGTTCTTC
CASSLVTAWVNEQFF
>TRBJ2-4|.|TRBV19|.
TGTGCCAGCGCGCCAGAGAGACTAGCCAAAAACATTCAGTACTTC
CASAPERLAKNIQYF
>TRBJ2-3|.|TRBV20-1|.
TGCAGTGCTAAAATACTAGCCACAGATACGCAGTATTTT
CSAKILATDTQYF
>TRBJ2-1|.|TRBV7-2|.
TGTGCCAGCAGCCAACAGGGGACTTCCTACAATGAGCAGTTCTTC
CASSQQGTSYNEQFF
>TRBJ1-4|TRBD1|TRBV27|.
TGTGCCAGCAGCCGCACTCAGGGGGCAGCTAATGAAAAACTGTTTTTT
CASSRTQGAANEKLFF
>TRBJ1-1|.|TRBV7-2|.
TGTGCCAGCAGCTTTGGACAGAGTACTGAAGCTTTCTTT
CASSFGQSTEAFF
>TRBJ1-2|TRBD1|TRBV18|.
TGTGCCAGCTCACCATCGGGACAGGGTGTATTTAACTATGGCTACACCTTC
CASSPSGQGVFNYGYTF
>TRBJ2-1|TRBD2|TRBV20-1|.
TGCAGTGCTAGAGATTGGGAGGGACTCAATGAGCAGTTCTTC
CSARDWEGLNEQFF